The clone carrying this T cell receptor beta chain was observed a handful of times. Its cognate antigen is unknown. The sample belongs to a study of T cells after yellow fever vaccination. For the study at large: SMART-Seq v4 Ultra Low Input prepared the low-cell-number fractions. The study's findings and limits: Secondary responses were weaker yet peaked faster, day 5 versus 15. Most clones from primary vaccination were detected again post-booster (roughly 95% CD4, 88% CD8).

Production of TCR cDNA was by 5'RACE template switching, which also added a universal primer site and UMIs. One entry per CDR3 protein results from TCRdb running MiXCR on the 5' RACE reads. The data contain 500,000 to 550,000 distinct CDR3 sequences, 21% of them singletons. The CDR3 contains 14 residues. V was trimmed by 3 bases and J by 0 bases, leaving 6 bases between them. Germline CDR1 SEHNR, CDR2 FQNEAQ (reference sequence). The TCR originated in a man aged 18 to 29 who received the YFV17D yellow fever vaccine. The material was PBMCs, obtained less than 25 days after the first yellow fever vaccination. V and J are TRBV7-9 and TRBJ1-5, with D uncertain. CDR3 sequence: CASSFTDSNQPQHF. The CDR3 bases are TGTGCCAGCAGCTTTACGGATAGCAATCAGCCCCAGCATTTT.